The 31 T cell receptor beta chains in this list originate from one sample, sequenced in a study of T cell clonality in common variable immunodeficiency. Broader study findings: In common variable immunodeficiency, TCR beta chains reportedly carried fewer deletions and N-nucleotide insertions.

These TCRs' antigens remain unknown. Assay: immunoSEQ multiplex PCR; the TCRdb copy retains only in-frame clones and omits some. In total the sample includes 40,000 to 50,000 clones, none of them seen once. Sequenced: peripheral blood mononuclear cells. These receptor sequences come from a human donor with common variable immunodeficiency.

A word on this clone: The read ends 3 residues shy of where the CDR3 ends; the end is completed using the germline J gene. The chain is built from TRBV19 and TRBJ2-7, with D tentatively TRBD1 (6 bases). This CDR3 has 14 amino acids. V was trimmed by 3 bases and J by 2 bases, leaving 11 bases between them. Germline V gene data show CDR1 as LNHDA and CDR2 as SQIVND (reference sequence). The CDR3 is CASSIVGQTYEQYF. CDR3 DNA (partial): TGTGCCAGTAGTATTGTTGGACAGACCTACGAG.

Many counts were recorded for this clone. The CDR3 is cut off 3 residues early in the read; its end comes from the germline J gene. The rearrangement joins TRBV7-9 to TRBJ2-3; TRBD2 aligns across 9 bases. This CDR3 has 15 residues. The junction had 0 bases not matched to a gene; V was cut back by 1 base and J by 1 base. CDR1 SEHNR and CDR2 FQNEAQ come from the germline V gene (reference sequence). The CDR3: CASSLVAGGTDTQYF. CDR3 bases read: TGTGCCAGCAGCTTAGTAGCGGGGGGCACAGATACG. Full variable domain (remainder filled in from reference TRBV7-9 and TRBJ2-3): DTGVSQNPRHKITKRGQNVTFRCDPISEHNRLYWYRQTLGQGPEFLTYFQNEAQLEKSRLLSDRFSAERPKGSFSTLEIQRTEQGDSAMYLCASSLVAGGTDTQYFGPGTRLTVL.

This clone was seen a handful of times. The CDR3 end lies 3 residues beyond the end of the read and is filled in from the germline J gene. The V gene is TRBV7-8, the J gene TRBJ2-7; D perhaps matches TRBD2 (5 bases). Trimming stripped 5 bases from V and 1 base from J, with 21 bases between. This CDR3 is built from 17 residues. From germline, CDR1 is SGHVS and CDR2 FQNEAQ. The CDR3 DNA, read in part, is TGTGCCAGCAGCCGCCGGGTGCTCGGAGGAAGGTCCTACGAG. This encodes CASSRRVLGGRSYE. The full CDR3 protein reads CASSRRVLGGRSYEQYF.

A remark on this clone: The read ends 3 residues before the CDR3 terminus; that terminus is restored from the germline J gene. The rearrangement joins TRBV7-9 to TRBJ1-2; 8 nucleotides align to TRBD1. This CDR3 has 13 amino acids. The germline gives CDR1 SEHNR, CDR2 FQNEAQ (reference sequence). The sequenced part of the CDR3 DNA is TGTGCCAGCAGCTTAATGGACAGGGCAGGC. As protein: CASSLMDRAG. The entire CDR3 reads CASSLMDRAGYTF. The full variable domain, its missing parts supplied by reference TRBV7-9 and TRBJ1-2, is DTGVSQNPRHKITKRGQNVTFRCDPISEHNRLYWYRQTLGQGPEFLTYFQNEAQLEKSRLLSDRFSAERPKGSFSTLEIQRTEQGDSAMYLCASSLMDRAGYTFGSGTRLTVV.

This clone was counted only a few times. The read comes to an end 3 residues before the CDR3 does, leaving the germline J gene to fill in the end. The chain couples TRBV7-9 to TRBJ1-2; D may be TRBD1 (5 bases). There are 13 residues in the CDR3. CDR1 and CDR2 (germline): SEHNR, FQNEAQ (reference sequence). Partial CDR3 DNA: TGTGCCAGCAGTTATCGGGGGGGAGCGAGC. Translation gives CASSYRGGAS. Given in full, the CDR3 is CASSYRGGASYTF. The full variable domain, completed using reference TRBV7-9 and TRBJ1-2, is DTGVSQNPRHKITKRGQNVTFRCDPISEHNRLYWYRQTLGQGPEFLTYFQNEAQLEKSRLLSDRFSAERPKGSFSTLEIQRTEQGDSAMYLCASSYRGGASYTFGSGTRLTVV.

This clone was counted at least ten times. The read ends 3 residues shy of where the CDR3 ends; the end is completed using the germline J gene. The chain carries TRBV16 and TRBJ1-1; D possibly corresponds to TRBD1 (6 bases). Germline CDR1 reads KGHSY; CDR2 reads FQNENV. The length of the CDR3 is 13 residues. Trimming removed 5 bases from V and 4 bases from J, with 11 bases in between. The sequenced part of the CDR3 DNA is TGTGCCAGCAGCGCCGGACAGTCCACTGAA. It translates to CASSAGQSTE. The entire CDR3 is CASSAGQSTEAFF.

Worth noting for this clone: The read ends 3 residues shy of where the CDR3 ends; the end is completed using the germline J gene. The chain combines TRBV18 with TRBJ2-7, with D perhaps matching TRBD1 or TRBD2 (5 bases each). Germline-derived CDR1 and CDR2 are KGHSH and LQKENI. V was trimmed by 3 bases and J by 5 bases, leaving 11 bases between them. The CDR3 contains 13 residues. The part of the CDR3 DNA that was read is TGTGCCAGCTCACCGCCAGGGAGCGACGAG. Translation: CASSPPGSDE. The whole CDR3 sequence is CASSPPGSDEQYF.

This clone was recorded a few times. From the germline J gene comes the end of the CDR3, since the read stops 3 residues before it. The V and J genes are TRBV10-1 and TRBJ2-1, with TRBD2 matching over 8 bases. This CDR3 spans 15 amino acids. The germline V gene has CDR1 WNHNN and CDR2 SYGVQD (reference sequence). V lost 5 bases and J lost 0; bases outside the gene matches: 3. The CDR3 loop is CASSSGSASYNEQFF. The part of the CDR3 DNA that was read is TGCGCCAGCAGTAGCGGGAGTGCCTCCTACAATGAG.

Details on this clone: The read terminates 3 residues before the CDR3 end, so the remaining end is supplied by the germline J gene. The genes are TRBV30 and TRBJ1-6, with a possible D match to TRBD1 (5 bases). CDR1 and CDR2 (germline): GTSNPN, SVGIG (reference sequence). V lost 0 bases and J 8 bases, leaving 17 bases between the germline ends. There are 16 residues in the CDR3. CDR3 loop: CAWSVLPGNSHSPLHF. The sequenced part of the CDR3 DNA is TGTGCCTGGAGTGTTTTACCAGGGAATTCTCATTCACCC.

In its sample, this clone was seen many times. The CDR3 goes on 3 residues after the read ends, and that part is filled in from the germline J gene. J is TRBJ2-1 and V is TRBV20-1, with 9 positions matching TRBD2. V trimming: 1 base; J trimming: 7 bases; junction bases outside the gene matches: 14. The CDR3 covers 17 residues. Germline V lookup: CDR1 DFQATT, CDR2 SNEGSKA (reference sequence). CDR3 sequence reads: CSARAPIASGIMNEQFF. The CDR3 DNA, read in part, is TGCAGTGCTAGAGCCCCCATTGCTAGCGGGATAATGAATGAG.

Remarks on this clone: The sequence runs out 3 residues before the end of the CDR3; the remainder is reconstructed from the germline J gene. This chain connects TRBV7-2 to TRBJ2-7, with a weak D call TRBD2 (6 bases). CDR3 size: 15 residues. Per the germline V gene, CDR1 is SGHTA and CDR2 is FQGNSA. Trimming removed 2 bases from V and 5 bases from J, with 16 bases in between. The CDR3 sequence is CASSLQTRDSDEQYF. CDR3 DNA, as far as it was read: TGTGCCAGCAGCTTACAGACTAGAGACTCAGACGAG. Based on the CDR3 plus reference TRBV7-2 and TRBJ2-7, the full variable domain is GAGVSQSPSNKVTEKGKDVELRCDPISGHTALYWYRQSLGQGLEFLIYFQGNSAPDKSGLPSDRFSAERTGGSVSTLTIQRTQQEDSAVYLCASSLQTRDSDEQYFGPGTRLTVT.

This clone was seen more than once but under ten times. The CDR3 goes on 3 residues after the read ends, and that part is filled in from the germline J gene. J is TRBJ1-2 and V is TRBV11-2; 8 nucleotides line up with TRBD1. Trimming took 6 bases from V and 6 from J; bases not matched to a gene: 12. Germline loops: CDR1 SGHAT, CDR2 FQNNGV. The CDR3 totals 15 residues. The chain's CDR3 is CASRSQGEVVNGYTF. The DNA read from the CDR3 is TGTGCCAGCAGGTCACAGGGGGAGGTCGTTAATGGC.

This clone was seen a few times. The CDR3 extends 3 residues past the end of the read, so its final part is completed from the germline J gene. This sequence joins TRBV5-6 and TRBJ2-1, with D tentatively TRBD2 (6 bases). The germline V gene encodes CDR1 SGHDT and CDR2 YYEEEE. Trimming took off 4 bases at V and 8 bases at J, with 13 bases between the two ends. The CDR3 sequence is 13 residues long. CDR3 DNA (partial): TGTGCCAGCAGCCGCGCGGCGGGGTATGAG. Encoded protein: CASSRAAGYE. The full CDR3 is CASSRAAGYEQFF.

This clone occurred a few times. The read terminates 3 residues before the CDR3 end, so the remaining end is supplied by the germline J gene. The chain employs TRBV2 and TRBJ2-7; D may be TRBD1 (6 bases). Deletions cut 7 bases from V and 0 bases from J, with 10 bases between. The CDR3 is 13 residues long. CDR1 is SNHLY and CDR2 is FYNNEI in the germline V gene. The sequenced CDR3 bases are TGTGCCAGCAAACAGGGTTCCTCCTACGAG. Its protein product is CASKQGSSYE. The full CDR3 sequence reads CASKQGSSYEQYF.

On this clone itself: The DNA ends 3 residues before the CDR3 does, and the rest of the CDR3 is filled in from the germline J gene. The gene calls are TRBV7-6 and TRBJ1-6; no clear D. The CDR3 is 14 amino acids. Germline-derived CDR1 and CDR2 are SGHVS and FNYEAQ. With 2 bases removed from V and 6 bases from J, the gap between germline ends came to 8 bases. The CDR3 here is CASSLTTINSPLHF. Partial CDR3 DNA: TGTGCCAGCAGCTTAACCACAATTAATTCACCC. Combining the CDR3 with reference TRBV7-6 and TRBJ1-6 gives the whole variable domain GAGVSQSPRYKVTKRGQDVALRCDPISGHVSLYWYRQALGQGPEFLTYFNYEAQQDKSGLPNDRFSAERPEGSISTLTIQRTEQRDSAMYRCASSLTTINSPLHFGNGTRLTVT.

This clone was picked up many times. From the germline J gene comes the end of the CDR3, since the read stops 3 residues before it. The chain has TRBV7-2 and TRBJ1-5, with a weak D call TRBD1 (5 bases). The CDR3 is 15 residues long. Trimming stripped 4 bases from V and 7 bases from J, with 17 bases between. Germline values: CDR1 SGHTA, CDR2 FQGNSA. Incomplete CDR3 DNA: TGTGCCAGCAGCTGGGGGGGGACGGGGGTACAGCCC. Amino acids: CASSWGGTGVQP. The complete CDR3 sequence is CASSWGGTGVQPQHF.

By share, this clone ranks as medium-sized. The read is 3 residues too short to cover the CDR3 end, so that end is filled in from the germline J gene. This sequence joins TRBV29-1 and TRBJ1-1; 9 positions match TRBD1. Germline CDR1 reads SQVTM; CDR2 reads ANQGSEA. This CDR3 has 13 residues. Trimming cost V 1 base and J 5 bases; bases outside gene matches: 2. This CDR3 reads CSVEVGTGTEAFF. The CDR3 bases that were read are TGCAGCGTTGAAGTCGGGACAGGGACTGAA.

This clone turned up a few times. From the germline J gene comes the end of the CDR3, since the read stops 3 residues before it. V is TRBV19 and J is TRBJ1-3; D uncertain. Germline CDR1 LNHDA, CDR2 SQIVND (reference sequence). Trimming took off 5 bases at V and 0 bases at J, with 11 bases between the two ends. The CDR3 length is 15 residues. Partial CDR3 DNA: TGTGCCAGTAGTGCAGCAGCGTCCTCTGGAAACACC. Translating it yields CASSAAASSGNT. The entire CDR3 is CASSAAASSGNTIYF. Variable domain in full (rest from reference TRBV19 and TRBJ1-3): DGGITQSPKYLFRKEGQNVTLSCEQNLNHDAMYWYRQDPGQGLRLIYYSQIVNDFQKGDIAEGYSVSREKKESFPLTVTSAQKNPTAFYLCASSAAASSGNTIYFGEGSWLTVV.

Comments on this clone: Sequencing ends 3 residues short of the CDR3 end; the germline J gene provides the rest. V and J are TRBV6-2 or TRBV6-3 and TRBJ2-5, with a possible D match to TRBD2 (8 bases). This CDR3 has 16 residues. V lost 4 bases and J lost 5, with 20 bases in between. The germline V gene has CDR1 MNHEY and CDR2 SVGEGT. The CDR3: CASSSTGPGGSETQYF. The CDR3 bases that were read are TGTGCCAGCAGTTCGACAGGGCCGGGAGGGTCCGAGACC.

In its sample, this clone was seen many times. The read stops 3 residues short of the end of the CDR3; the missing end is completed from the germline J gene. V gene TRBV5-1 combines with J gene TRBJ2-2; TRBD1 is a possible D gene (6 bases). The CDR3 is 15 amino acids. The V gene lost 4 bases and the J gene lost 1 base, with 11 bases spanning the gap. Per germline, CDR1 SGHRS and CDR2 YFSETQ. CDR3 DNA (partial): TGCGCCAGCAGCGGCGACAGGAGGAACACCGGGGAG. Amino acid sequence: CASSGDRRNTGE. The entire CDR3 is CASSGDRRNTGELFF.

In this sample, this clone turned up a few times. The sequenced fragment ends 3 residues before the CDR3 boundary, so the rest is inferred from the germline J gene. The V gene is TRBV6-2 or TRBV6-3, the J gene TRBJ1-5, with D perhaps matching TRBD1 (6 bases). The V end lost 2 bases, the J end lost 2 bases, and 10 bases lay between the germline ends. The germline V gene has CDR1 MNHEY and CDR2 SVGEGT. The CDR3 has 15 amino acids. Here the CDR3 reads CASSYVSGGNQPQHF. The CDR3 DNA, read in part, is TGTGCCAGCAGTTACGTGTCAGGGGGCAATCAGCCC.

Remarks on this clone: The read ends 3 residues early relative to the CDR3; the germline J gene fills the gap. The rearrangement links TRBV7-2 to TRBJ2-1; D is possibly TRBD1 (6 bases). From germline, CDR1 is SGHTA and CDR2 FQGNSA. This CDR3 comprises 15 residues. V was trimmed by 5 bases and J by 3 bases, leaving 14 bases between them. CDR3 sequence reads: CASSQTGLGYNEQFF. CDR3 DNA, as far as it was read: TGTGCCAGCAGCCAAACAGGGTTAGGCTACAATGAG.

This clone was observed a few times. The CDR3 bases that were read are TGTGCCAGCAGCCCCAGGGGGTCCCAGATCTACGAG. It codes for CASSPRGSQIYE. The complete CDR3 protein is CASSPRGSQIYEQYF. V and J are TRBV11-2 and TRBJ2-7, with 7 bases fitting TRBD1. The CDR3 end falls 3 residues outside the read, so it is completed with the germline J gene. CDR1 and CDR2 (germline): SGHAT, FQNNGV. This CDR3 is built from 15 residues. V lost 5 bases, J lost 3 bases, and 10 bases stayed unmatched.

This clone came up a few times. The read is 3 residues too short to cover the CDR3 end, so that end is filled in from the germline J gene. The chain is built from TRBV19 and TRBJ1-3, with D possibly being TRBD1 (5 bases). The ends were cut back, 5 bases at V and 0 bases at J, with 14 bases in the middle. The length of the CDR3 is 16 residues. The germline V gene encodes CDR1 LNHDA and CDR2 SQIVND (reference sequence). The CDR3 DNA, read in part, is TGTGCCAGTAGTGTAATGGGGGGGTCCTCTGGAAACACC. Its protein is CASSVMGGSSGNT. The CDR3 reads in full as CASSVMGGSSGNTIYF.

This clone was seen more than once but under ten times. The read gets to within 3 residues of the CDR3 end, and the germline J gene fills in the rest. V gene TRBV19 combines with J gene TRBJ2-5; TRBD1 matches at 9 bases. CDR1 and CDR2 from the germline V gene are LNHDA and SQIVND (reference sequence). This CDR3 spans 15 amino acids. J lost 2 bases, V lost 6 bases, and 7 bases had no gene match. CDR3: CASRRTGDGQETQYF. The DNA read from the CDR3 is TGTGCCAGTAGAAGGACAGGGGATGGGCAAGAGACC.

This clone was seen ten or more times. The DNA ends 3 residues before the CDR3 does, and the rest of the CDR3 is filled in from the germline J gene. The rearrangement uses TRBV20-1 and TRBJ2-2; 9 nucleotides agree with TRBD1. J lost 4 bases, V lost 2 bases, and 8 bases had no gene match. Germline CDR1 and CDR2: DFQATT and SNEGSKA (reference sequence). The CDR3 is made up of 16 amino acids. The CDR3 spells CSARFLDRGGTGELFF. The CDR3 bases that were read are TGCAGTGCTAGATTTCTGGACAGGGGAGGCACCGGGGAG.

This clone was observed many times. The missing CDR3 end, 3 residues past where the read stops, is filled in from the germline J gene. J is TRBJ2-5 and V is TRBV20-1; no reliable D call. V lost 6 bases and J lost 5, with 13 bases in between. In germline, CDR1 is DFQATT, CDR2 SNEGSKA (reference sequence). CDR3 length: 12 residues. CDR3 DNA (partial): TGCAGTGCCAGACCCTATTTGGAGACC. Encoded protein: CSARPYLET. The entire CDR3 is CSARPYLETQYF.

This clone has ten or more counts. Read sequence stops 3 residues before the CDR3 end, and the germline J gene provides the missing end. The chain joins TRBV30 to TRBJ1-2; D might be TRBD1 (6 bases). This CDR3 region has 12 residues. With 8 bases removed from V and 1 base from J, the gap between germline ends came to 11 bases. The germline V gene has CDR1 GTSNPN and CDR2 SVGIG (reference sequence). This CDR3 reads CAGNRDNYGYTF. CDR3 DNA, as far as it was read: TGTGCCGGAAACAGGGATAACTATGGC.

This clone has a handful of counts. With the read ending 3 residues before the CDR3 end, the germline J gene is used to fill in that end. The rearrangement uses TRBV30 and TRBJ1-6; D is uncertain. Germline CDR1 GTSNPN, CDR2 SVGIG (reference sequence). The V gene lost 1 base and the J gene lost 12 bases, with 7 bases spanning the gap. The CDR3 runs 11 residues. The part of the CDR3 DNA that was read is TGTGCCTGGAGTGAGATAGTACCC. Protein: CAWSEIVP. The full CDR3 reads CAWSEIVPLHF.

This clone came up a few times. Read sequence stops 3 residues before the CDR3 end, and the germline J gene provides the missing end. This sequence joins TRBV19 and TRBJ1-4, with D possibly TRBD1 on 5 matching bases. The V gene lost 5 bases and the J gene lost 3 bases, with 10 bases spanning the gap. The CDR3 loop spans 14 amino acids. CDR1 LNHDA and CDR2 SQIVND come from the germline V gene (reference sequence). CDR3 sequence: CASSVRAANEKLFF. The CDR3 bases that were read are TGTGCCAGTAGTGTCAGGGCCGCTAATGAAAAA.

The sample holds a few counts of this clone. The CDR3 end lies 3 residues beyond the end of the read and is filled in from the germline J gene. The chain couples TRBV19 to TRBJ2-7; maybe TRBD1 (6 bases). The ends were cut back, 5 bases at V and 4 bases at J, with 15 bases in the middle. The germline V gene has CDR1 LNHDA and CDR2 SQIVND (reference sequence). The CDR3 covers 14 residues. This chain's CDR3 is CASSAQGALYEQYF. Incomplete CDR3 DNA: TGTGCCAGTAGTGCACAGGGTGCCCTATACGAG.